The rows below give T cell receptor beta chains drawn from one sample of a study of T-cell memory formation after mild COVID-19. TCRdb independently ran MiXCR on the 5' RACE reads; one entry per CDR3 protein. The top ten clones hold under 15% of a sample with 500,000 to 550,000 distinct CDR3 sequences, about a fifth of them seen once. The sequencing input was PBMCs or a T cell subset sorted from them (not recorded which). These receptors came from an adult woman who had mild COVID-19 (a few samples of this study predate the infection). Cell type and time point are not known. The CDR3 runs from the conserved cysteine through the conserved F or W. The order of the fields is D gene, clone size, J gene, V gene, CDR3 DNA, CDR3 protein. The D gene is left open where the match is weak. Some rows have no size entry. The others give once, few or many, or a class for an expanded clone.

NA | NA | TRBJ2-1 | TRBV7-2 | TGTGCCAGCAGCCTACCCGGGACCCAAGTGGGTGAGCAGTTCTTC | CASSLPGTQVGEQFF
TRBD1 | few | TRBJ1-1 | TRBV12-3/TRBV12-4 | TGTGCCATACGACAGGGGAGCAGGGCTTTCTTT | CAIRQGSRAFF
NA | few | TRBJ2-3 | TRBV7-3 | TGTGCCAGCAGCCCCTCACTCGGGGATACGCAGTATTTT | CASSPSLGDTQYF
NA | NA | TRBJ1-2 | TRBV21-1 | TGTGCCAGCAGACCAGCGACAGGGCCCTCTTCTTATGGCTACACCTTC | CASRPATGPSSYGYTF
NA | many | TRBJ2-7 | TRBV4-3 | TGCGCCAGCAGCCGGACTCGGGGTTACGAGCAGTACTTC | CASSRTRGYEQYF
TRBD1 | NA | TRBJ2-7 | TRBV4-1 | TGCGCCAGCAGCCAAGAAGGTCAGGGGGCCGGTCACTACGAGCAGTACTTC | CASSQEGQGAGHYEQYF
TRBD1 | few | TRBJ1-2 | TRBV7-9 | TGTGCCAGCAGCTTAATGGGACAGGGATTCAGGTCGGGTAACTATGGCTACACCTTC | CASSLMGQGFRSGNYGYTF
NA | NA | TRBJ2-7 | TRBV27 | TGTGCCAGCAGTTCCCCAGGGGGGGCCTCCTACGAGCAGTACTTC | CASSSPGGASYEQYF
TRBD2 | few | TRBJ2-1 | TRBV7-2 | TGTGCCAGCAGCTTATTAGCGGGAGTGGTGAACAATGAGCAGTTCTTC | CASSLLAGVVNNEQFF
NA | few | TRBJ1-5 | TRBV15 | TGTGCCACCAGCAGGGGATACGACAGAAATAGCAATCAGCCCCAGCATTTT | CATSRGYDRNSNQPQHF
TRBD1 | NA | TRBJ2-2 | TRBV3-1 | TGTGCCAGCAGCCAGACAGGGGTCATCACCGGGGAGCTGTTTTTT | CASSQTGVITGELFF
NA | NA | TRBJ1-1 | TRBV10-3 | TGTGCCATCGGTCAGACTGAAGCTTTCTTT | CAIGQTEAFF
TRBD2 | NA | TRBJ2-1 | TRBV4-2 | TGTGCCAGCAGCCAAGGGCGGCTAGCGGCCTACAATGAGCAGTTCTTC | CASSQGRLAAYNEQFF
NA | few | TRBJ2-3 | TRBV7-6 | TGTGCCAGCAGCTCTATAGCGGAGGAATCCACAGATACGCAGTATTTT | CASSSIAEESTDTQYF
NA | NA | TRBJ2-1 | TRBV1 | TGCACCAGCAGCTTGCCAGGGGGTGAGCAGTTCTTC | CTSSLPGGEQFF
TRBD2 | NA | TRBJ2-7 | TRBV9 | TGTGCCAGCAGCGTAGGACCGGGAGGAACCTACGAGCAGTACTTC | CASSVGPGGTYEQYF
NA | NA | TRBJ1-1 | TRBV7-2 | TGTGCCAGCAGCTTCCGTTTGGGTAAGCACACTGAAGCTTTCTTT | CASSFRLGKHTEAFF
NA | NA | TRBJ2-7 | TRBV5-1 | TGCGCCAGCAGCTTATCAGGGATCCCCTACGAGCAGTACTTC | CASSLSGIPYEQYF